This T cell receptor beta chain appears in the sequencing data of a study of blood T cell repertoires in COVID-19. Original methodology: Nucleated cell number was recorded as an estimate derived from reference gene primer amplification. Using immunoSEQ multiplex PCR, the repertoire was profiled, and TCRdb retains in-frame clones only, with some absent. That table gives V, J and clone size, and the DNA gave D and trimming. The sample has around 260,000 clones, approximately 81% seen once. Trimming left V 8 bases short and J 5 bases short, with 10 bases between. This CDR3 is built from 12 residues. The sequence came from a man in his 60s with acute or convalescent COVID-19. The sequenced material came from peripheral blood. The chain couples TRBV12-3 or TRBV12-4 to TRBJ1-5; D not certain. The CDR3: CASQEGYQPQHF. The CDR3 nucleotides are TGTGCCAGCCAGGAGGGTTATCAGCCCCAGCATTTT.